One and the same sample provided the 16 T cell receptor beta chains below, sequenced in a study of blood T cell repertoires in COVID-19. Method: immunoSEQ multiplex PCR; TCRdb's copy keeps in-frame clones and lacks some. Here the sample spans tens of thousands of clones, about 87% being singletons. The specimen was peripheral blood. Every receptor here comes from a woman older than 75 with active COVID-19.

The chain combines TRBV6-2 or TRBV6-3 with TRBJ1-1, with 9 bases lining up with TRBD1. Unmatched junction bases numbered 13, after V lost 0 bases and J lost 2 bases. Germline V gene sequence: CDR1 MNHEY, CDR2 SVGEGT. The CDR3 extends over 19 amino acids. CDR3 residues: CASSYSIAQQGAVNTEAFF. As DNA, the CDR3 is TGTGCCAGCAGTTACTCGATCGCTCAACAGGGGGCAGTCAACACTGAAGCTTTCTTT.

The chain combines TRBV7-6 with TRBJ2-5; possibly TRBD2 for D (5 bases). V lost 0 bases to trimming and J lost 3 bases, with 14 bases between them. This CDR3 comprises 16 residues. Germline values: CDR1 SGHVS, CDR2 FNYEAQ. CDR3 in amino acids: CASSLARARREETQYF. The DNA for the CDR3 is TGTGCCAGCAGCTTAGCGCGGGCAAGGCGGGAAGAGACCCAGTACTTC. Using reference TRBV7-6 and TRBJ2-5 for the parts outside the CDR3, the full variable domain is GAGVSQSPRYKVTKRGQDVALRCDPISGHVSLYWYRQALGQGPEFLTYFNYEAQQDKSGLPNDRFSAERPEGSISTLTIQRTEQRDSAMYRCASSLARARREETQYFGPGTRLLVL.

J is TRBJ2-1 and V is TRBV3-1 (or the pseudogene TRBV3-2); no clear D gene. This CDR3 contains 10 residues. V lost 11 bases to trimming and J lost 12 bases, with 14 bases between them. CDR1 and CDR2 (germline): LGHDT, YNNKEL (reference sequence). The CDR3 is CAGTASGQFF. CDR3 coding DNA: TGTGCCGGCACGGCGTCGGGGCAGTTCTTC.

The chain joins TRBV5-4 to TRBJ1-1; a possible D gene is TRBD1 (5 bases). The CDR3 has 14 amino acids. Germline values: CDR1 SGHNT, CDR2 YYREEE (reference sequence). The V and J ends lost 0 bases and 2 bases respectively, with 8 bases between them. CDR3 DNA: TGTGCCAGCAGCTTGGCCAGGGCTAACACTGAAGCTTTCTTT. This translates into CASSLARANTEAFF.

This rearrangement joins TRBV3-1 (or the pseudogene TRBV3-2) to TRBJ2-3; TRBD1 is a possible D gene (6 bases). Germline lookup yields CDR1 LGHDT and CDR2 YNNKEL (reference sequence). The CDR3 runs to 13 residues. Trimming removed 8 bases from V and 0 bases from J, with 9 bases in between. The chain's CDR3 is CASSRGSTDTQYF. The CDR3 nucleotides are TGTGCCAGCTCCAGGGGCAGCACAGATACGCAGTATTTT.

Only one count was recorded for this clone. CDR3 protein: CASSSRDTQYF. In DNA, the CDR3 is TGTGCCAGTAGTAGCAGGGATACGCAGTATTTT. The genes are TRBV19 and TRBJ2-3; D call uncertain. The ends were cut back, 4 bases at V and 6 bases at J, with 5 bases in the middle. This CDR3 contains 11 residues. The germline gives CDR1 LNHDA, CDR2 SQIVND (reference sequence).

The chain joins TRBV11-3 to TRBJ2-5; D is possibly TRBD1 (5 bases). The CDR3 is 15 amino acids. V dropped 2 bases and J dropped 3 bases, with 13 bases sitting between them. Germline V gene sequence: CDR1 SGHNT, CDR2 YENEEA. The CDR3, as DNA: TGTGCCAGCAGCTTAACGGGTGCAGGGAAAGAGACCCAGTACTTC. Translated, it gives CASSLTGAGKETQYF.

The CDR3 reads CASSYPARGEAFF. The CDR3 bases are TGTGCCAGCAGTTACCCCGCAAGGGGTGAAGCTTTCTTT. The chain has TRBV6-5 and TRBJ1-1; maybe TRBD1 (5 bases). Per germline, CDR1 MNHEY and CDR2 SVGAGI. V was clipped by 2 bases and J by 7 bases, with 11 bases between them. This CDR3 region has 13 residues.

The CDR3 sequence: CASSLWGRGGNQPQHF. In DNA, the CDR3 is TGTGCCAGCAGCCTATGGGGGCGAGGGGGCAATCAGCCCCAGCATTTT. The V gene is TRBV5-6, the J gene TRBJ1-5, with D perhaps TRBD1 (6 bases). Trimming removed 4 bases from V and 2 bases from J, with 16 bases in between. The length of the CDR3 is 16 residues. Germline V gives CDR1 SGHDT, CDR2 YYEEEE.

This chain uses TRBV30 with TRBJ1-3, with D unclear. CDR1 and CDR2 (germline): GTSNPN, SVGIG (reference sequence). V was pared by 2 bases and J by 4 bases, with 21 bases between. This CDR3 spans 17 amino acids. In DNA form, the CDR3 reads TGTGCCTGGAGTATAGGATTTGGAGGCGGTGCGGGAAACACCATATATTTT. It translates to CAWSIGFGGGAGNTIYF. Full variable domain (missing parts from reference TRBV30 and TRBJ1-3): SQTIHQWPATLVQPVGSPLSLECTVEGTSNPNLYWYRQAAGRGLQLLFYSVGIGQISSEVPQNLSASRPQDRQFILSSKKLLLSDSGFYLCAWSIGFGGGAGNTIYFGEGSWLTVV.

CDR3 DNA sequence: TGTGCCAGCAGCTTCTTCCTTACTAGCGGGGGGACTGAGCAGTTCTTC. Its translation is CASSFFLTSGGTEQFF. The chain links TRBV5-6 to TRBJ2-1, with 12 bases aligning to TRBD2. Germline V gene sequence: CDR1 SGHDT, CDR2 YYEEEE. This CDR3 region has 16 residues. V lost 2 bases to trimming and J lost 9 bases; unmatched junction nucleotides: 9.

The J gene is TRBJ2-5, the V gene TRBV18; the match to TRBD2 covers 12 bases. Per germline, CDR1 KGHSH and CDR2 LQKENI. The CDR3 loop spans 15 amino acids. Trimming took 6 bases from V and 4 from J; bases not matched to a gene: 6. In DNA, the CDR3 is TGTGCCAGCTCGCGACTAGCGGGGGAAGGAGAGACCCAGTACTTC. Residues: CASSRLAGEGETQYF.

The V gene is TRBV3-1 (or the pseudogene TRBV3-2), the J gene TRBJ2-2; possibly TRBD1 for D (5 bases). V was cut by 2 bases and J by 4 bases, with 8 bases left in between. Germline lookup yields CDR1 LGHDT and CDR2 YNNKEL (reference sequence). This CDR3 comprises 14 residues. The CDR3 DNA follows: TGTGCCAGCAGCCAACAGGGTGCCACCGGGGAGCTGTTTTTT. As protein: CASSQQGATGELFF.

The chain recombines TRBV5-1 with TRBJ1-1; D may be TRBD1 (5 bases). The CDR3 is 14 amino acids. The germline CDR1 and CDR2 sequences are SGHRS and YFSETQ. The V end lost 0 bases, the J end lost 0 bases, and 6 bases lay between the germline ends. The CDR3 loop is CASSLGQMNTEAFF. In nucleotides, the CDR3 is TGCGCCAGCAGCTTGGGACAGATGAACACTGAAGCTTTCTTT.

This clone was detected once. The V gene is TRBV5-1, the J gene TRBJ1-1; weak D call: TRBD1 (5 bases). The V end lost 0 bases, the J end lost 0 bases, and 6 bases lay between the germline ends. Germline lookup yields CDR1 SGHRS and CDR2 YFSETQ. This CDR3 region has 14 residues. DNA for the CDR3: TGCGCCAGCAGCTTGGAGGGGATGAACACTGAAGCTTTCTTT. Its protein is CASSLEGMNTEAFF.

V usage is TRBV6-1 and J usage is TRBJ1-6, with TRBD1 as a possible D gene (5 bases). Trimming took off 1 base at V and 7 bases at J, with 14 bases between the two ends. CDR3 length: 16 residues. Germline V gene data show CDR1 as MNHNS and CDR2 as SASEGT. CDR3 sequence: CASSEGLPGPNSPLHF. The CDR3 nucleotides read TGTGCCAGCAGTGAAGGACTGCCAGGGCCGAATTCACCCCTCCACTTT.